Listed below are T cell receptor beta chains from one sample, sequenced in a study of vaccination and CD4 T cells after COVID-19. TCRdb itself ran the PCR reads through MiXCR, one entry per CDR3 protein. The profile shows roughly 4,400 distinct CDR3 sequences, 35% to 45% of them singletons. The antigens these receptors bind are not known. Specimen: CD4+ T cells from blood, cultured in vitro. Receptors were obtained from a human donor in good health. Each CDR3 is given with its conserved first and last residue. Each record gives: J gene, clone size, D gene, V gene, CDR3 DNA, CDR3 protein. D genes are given only for firm matches. The listing skips clone size in some rows; elsewhere it reads once, few, many or a size class.

TRBJ1-5 | few | TRBD1 | TRBV6-1 | TGTGCCAGCAGTGTGGGACAGAATAGCAATCAGCCCCAGCATTTT | CASSVGQNSNQPQHF
TRBJ2-5 | NA | NA | TRBV7-9 | TGTGCCAGCAGCTTAAGTGTAATGACCCAAGAGACCCAGTACTTC | CASSLSVMTQETQYF
TRBJ1-1 | NA | NA | TRBV5-8 | TGTGCCAGCAGCCGAAATGATCGGACTGAAGCTTTCTTT | CASSRNDRTEAFF
TRBJ2-3 | few | TRBD1 | TRBV15 | TGTGCCACCCTCCGCGACAGGGGTAGCACAGATACGCAGTATTTT | CATLRDRGSTDTQYF
TRBJ1-2 | few | NA | TRBV6-5 | TGTGCCAGCAGTTCCCAGACGAGTGGCTACACCTTC | CASSSQTSGYTF
TRBJ2-7 | NA | NA | TRBV7-2 | TGTGCCAGCAGCTTGTCAGGGCCCCTTTTACGCGAGCAGTACTTC | CASSLSGPLLREQYF
TRBJ2-3 | NA | TRBD1 | TRBV20-1 | TGCAGTGCTCAAAACTACCGGGACAGCTACACAGATACGCAGTATTTT | CSAQNYRDSYTDTQYF
TRBJ2-7 | NA | NA | TRBV7-2 | TGTGCCAGCACCCGGAGGGACAGCTTTCGCGAGCAGTACTTC | CASTRRDSFREQYF
TRBJ1-1 | few | NA | TRBV27 | TGTGCCAGCAGCTCTCGGAGGGGGGTTGAAGAAGCTTTCTTT | CASSSRRGVEEAFF
TRBJ2-3 | NA | NA | TRBV6-5 | TGTGCCAGCAGTTACTCGATTAGCGGAACAGATACGCAGTATTTT | CASSYSISGTDTQYF
TRBJ1-1 | NA | NA | TRBV6-1 | TGTGCCAGCAGTGAGGCGGGGGTAGAGAACACTGAAGCTTTCTTT | CASSEAGVENTEAFF
TRBJ2-7 | NA | NA | TRBV20-1 | TGCAGTGCTAGATTAGGGGGATTCTACGAGCAGTACTTC | CSARLGGFYEQYF
TRBJ2-1 | NA | NA | TRBV2 | TGTGCCAGCAGTGAAGGTCGTGGTTTTGGTGAGCAGTTCTTC | CASSEGRGFGEQFF
TRBJ1-1 | NA | TRBD1 | TRBV6-1 | TGTGCCAGCAGTGAAGGATGGAGGGGGCGCGGGGAATGGACTGAAGCTTTCTTT | CASSEGWRGRGEWTEAFF
TRBJ1-1 | NA | NA | TRBV7-3 | TGTGCCAGCAGCTTACCAGGAGGGGGTATGAACACTGAAGCTTTCTTT | CASSLPGGGMNTEAFF
TRBJ1-1 | NA | NA | TRBV10-3 | TGTGCCATCAAAGACACGAGCGGGACTGAAGCTTTCTTT | CAIKDTSGTEAFF
TRBJ2-5 | NA | TRBD2 | TRBV6-1 | TGTGCCAGCAGCCCCGGGGGGGGCATCCAAGAGACCCAGTACTTC | CASSPGGGIQETQYF
TRBJ2-7 | NA | TRBD2 | TRBV20-1 | TGCAGTGCTAGGGGAACTAGCGGCTACGAGCAGTACTTC | CSARGTSGYEQYF
TRBJ1-6 | NA | NA | TRBV11-2 | TGTGCCAGCAGCTTCCAGGGGCCCTCACCCCTCCACTTT | CASSFQGPSPLHF
TRBJ2-7 | NA | NA | TRBV27 | TGTGCCAGCATGGGCAGGGGCGGCTTCGAGCAGTACTTC | CASMGRGGFEQYF
TRBJ1-1 | few | NA | TRBV27 | TGTGCCAGCAGTTTTCAGGTGGACACTGAAGCTTTCTTT | CASSFQVDTEAFF
TRBJ2-5 | few | TRBD1 | TRBV19 | TGTGCCAGTAGTATAACAGGGGGGGAGACCCAGTACTTC | CASSITGGETQYF
TRBJ1-6 | NA | NA | TRBV20-1 | TGCAGTGCTAGAGCACTACCCAGGGTGACGGATTCACCCCTCCACTTT | CSARALPRVTDSPLHF
TRBJ1-1 | NA | TRBD1 | TRBV7-3 | TGTGCCAGCAGCGGACAGGGGGGTACTGAAGCTTTCTTT | CASSGQGGTEAFF
TRBJ1-1 | once | TRBD1 | TRBV7-6 | TGTGCCAGCTCCCGCGGGACAGGCCAAACTGAAGCTTTCTTT | CASSRGTGQTEAFF
TRBJ2-7 | NA | NA | TRBV27 | TGTGCCAGCAGGATGACAGCCTCCTACGAGCAGTACTTC | CASRMTASYEQYF
TRBJ2-5 | few | NA | TRBV7-3 | TGTGCCAGCAGCTTAAAAGGGAGGGAGACCCAGTACTTC | CASSLKGRETQYF
TRBJ1-1 | NA | NA | TRBV7-2 | TGTGCCAGCAGCTCCCAGGGGCGCATGAACACTGAAGCTTTCTTT | CASSSQGRMNTEAFF